These T cell receptor beta chains were read from a single sample in a study of T cells in localized non-small cell lung cancer. Repertoires were generated with immunoSEQ multiplex PCR, while TCRdb's copy carries only in-frame clones and drops some. The data contain some 140,000 clones, roughly 90% of them seen just once; the ten biggest clones take up over 1.5%. The sequences come from peripheral blood, collected before any cancer treatment. These receptors came from a female donor over 55 with stage I lung adenocarcinoma. Both conserved end residues are trimmed from each CDR3. The order of the fields is J gene, V gene, CDR3 protein.

>TRBJ2-1|TRBV5-1
ASAPGSSSYNEQF
>TRBJ1-1|TRBV5-1
ASSERTGTEAF
>TRBJ2-2|TRBV29-1
SVGGGQAANTGELF
>TRBJ2-5|TRBV18
ASSPGQEETQY
>TRBJ1-2|TRBV29-1
SAQGATNYGYT
>TRBJ1-1|TRBV2
ASRAESLTTEAF
>TRBJ2-7|TRBV7-2
ASSLSRGSLAEQY
>TRBJ1-2|TRBV27
ASRSNWGSYGYT
>TRBJ2-4|TRBV4-1
ASSRVGLAGGKNIQY
>TRBJ2-1|TRBV7-9
ASSPPFRFGNEQF
>TRBJ1-1|TRBV18
ASSLYRRGKGLNTEAF
>TRBJ2-7|TRBV11-2
ASSFGGGLLSEQY
>TRBJ2-7|TRBV6-5
ASSLLGESYEQY
>TRBJ1-1|TRBV30
AWSVWQGENTEAF
>TRBJ2-7|TRBV6-5
ASGYRDRGYEQY
>TRBJ2-1|TRBV30
AWSVSRRVRGNEQF
>TRBJ2-1|TRBV5-6
ASSLGSKGEQF
>TRBJ2-1|TRBV5-1
ASRRTSGTSNEQF
>TRBJ2-5|TRBV7-9
ASSLGGSQETQY
>TRBJ1-4|TRBV28
ASSRDRRNEKLF
>TRBJ1-2|TRBV6-1
ASSELVRGQGRYT
>TRBJ2-7|TRBV28
ASSKKGLAGVSRLGGYEQY
>TRBJ2-2|TRBV29-1
SVKKTGAGGELF
>TRBJ2-3|TRBV7-2
ASSQTSGRTDTQY
>TRBJ2-3|TRBV7-6
ASSLGAGNTQY
>TRBJ1-1|TRBV5-4
ASSYPPGGGTGTEAF
>TRBJ2-2|TRBV7-8
ASSEYRDRVTGELF
>TRBJ2-3|TRBV7-9
ASSPGGTVNSDTQY
>TRBJ1-5|TRBV2
ASSGQGARGNQPQH
>TRBJ2-2|TRBV7-9
ASSLLAGYTGELF
>TRBJ2-7|TRBV7-8
ASSGGPRVYEQY
>TRBJ2-5|TRBV28
AGAGGPTETQY
>TRBJ1-2|TRBV7-9
ASSLGDRENYGYT
>TRBJ2-1|TRBV6-5
ASKGEGSSYNEQF
>TRBJ2-3|TRBV27
ASSFLSSGTSGRGIDTQY
>TRBJ2-7|TRBV4-1
ASSAPKAGRSYEQY
>TRBJ2-1|TRBV7-8
ASSFSSKQF
>TRBJ2-1|TRBV9
ASSVGGTHNEQF
>TRBJ1-2|TRBV11-2
ASSLEGAGYT
>TRBJ2-7|TRBV19
ASSTTSGKVYEQY
>TRBJ2-1|TRBV7-9
ASGLADINNEQF
>TRBJ2-1|TRBV7-9
ASNRPGLAGERGNNEQF
>TRBJ2-7|TRBV10-3
AISPGTIGHEQY
>TRBJ2-1|TRBV2
ASSLNNEQF
>TRBJ1-1|TRBV18
ASSRPTETEAF